One sample yielded the 29 T cell receptor beta chains listed below, sequenced in a study of cytomegalovirus exposure and HLA in healthy donors. PCR used 60 Vbeta primers and 13 Jbeta primers. Method: immunoSEQ multiplex PCR; TCRdb's copy keeps in-frame clones and lacks some. The table lists about 120,000 clones, around two thirds of them singletons. Specimen: PBMCs. All receptors come from a human donor in good health.

This clone came up once. The V call is TRBV18, the J call TRBJ1-1; 7 bases match TRBD1. This CDR3 comprises 14 residues. Germline V lookup: CDR1 KGHSH, CDR2 LQKENI. V shed 5 bases and J 6 bases; nucleotides not matched to a gene: 9. CDR3 DNA: TGTGCCAGCTCAGCTAAAACAGGGGACGCTGAAGCTTTCTTT. Protein: CASSAKTGDAEAFF.

This clone was counted only a few times. The chain links TRBV6-5 to TRBJ2-1, with 9 bases fitting TRBD2. With V trimmed by 2 bases and J by 5 bases, 7 bases remained unmatched. From germline, CDR1 is MNHEY and CDR2 SVGAGI. The CDR3 is made up of 16 amino acids. The CDR3 region is CASSYRAGGSNNEQFF. As DNA, the CDR3 is TGTGCCAGCAGTTACCGGGCGGGAGGGTCCAACAATGAGCAGTTCTTC.

This chain links TRBV30 with TRBJ2-5, with a tentative D call TRBD2 (6 bases). Trimming took 5 bases from V and 4 from J, leaving 20 bases between them. The germline CDR1 and CDR2 sequences are GTSNPN and SVGIG (reference sequence). The CDR3 consists of 15 residues. Here the CDR3 reads CAWAPLGTGAETQYF. The DNA for the CDR3 is TGTGCCTGGGCTCCCCTCGGGACTGGGGCAGAGACCCAGTACTTC. The variable domain in full, with the rest retrieved from reference TRBV30 and TRBJ2-5, is SQTIHQWPATLVQPVGSPLSLECTVEGTSNPNLYWYRQAAGRGLQLLFYSVGIGQISSEVPQNLSASRPQDRQFILSSKKLLLSDSGFYLCAWAPLGTGAETQYFGPGTRLLVL.

The rearrangement links TRBV19 to TRBJ2-3; D remains unclear. The length of the CDR3 is 13 residues. From germline, CDR1 is LNHDA and CDR2 SQIVND (reference sequence). The V end was cut by 1 base, the J end by 3 bases, with 5 bases between. CDR3 in amino acids: CASSIARTDTQYF. CDR3 DNA: TGTGCCAGTAGTATAGCTCGGACAGATACGCAGTATTTT.

J is TRBJ1-2 and V is TRBV2, with TRBD1 as a possible D gene (6 bases). CDR3 length: 14 residues. Deletions cut 6 bases from V and 6 bases from J, with 17 bases between. CDR1 and CDR2 (germline): SNHLY, FYNNEI. The CDR3 nucleotides are TGTGCCAGCAGCGGGCAGGACAGACTAAATGGCTACACCTTC. Encoded protein: CASSGQDRLNGYTF.

This clone was seen only a few times. The chain links TRBV6-5 to TRBJ2-4; perhaps TRBD1 as D (5 bases). Trimming removed 2 bases at V and 3 bases at J, with 11 bases between. There are 15 residues in the CDR3. Looked up from germline, CDR1 is MNHEY and CDR2 is SVGAGI. The DNA of the CDR3 is TGTGCCAGCAGTTACGACCAGGGATTCAAAAACATTCAGTACTTC. Amino acid sequence: CASSYDQGFKNIQYF.

The chain employs TRBV4-2 and TRBJ1-5; 10 nucleotides match TRBD1. J was trimmed by 4 bases and V by 3 bases; bases with no gene match: 9. This CDR3 comprises 17 residues. Germline V gene sequence: CDR1 LGHNA, CDR2 YNFKEQ. This CDR3 reads CASSQGTGQGENQPQHF. CDR3 bases: TGTGCCAGCAGCCAGGGTACCGGACAGGGGGAAAATCAGCCCCAGCATTTT.

CDR3 in amino acids: CASSDPGKLNTEAFF. The CDR3 nucleotides read TGTGCCAGCAGTGATCCAGGAAAGTTAAACACTGAAGCTTTCTTT. The chain carries TRBV6-1 and TRBJ1-1; D remains ambiguous. V was cut by 3 bases and J by 2 bases, with 13 bases left in between. CDR3 length: 15 amino acids. CDR1 and CDR2 (germline): MNHNS, SASEGT.

The chain has TRBV5-1 and TRBJ2-1; 9 bases are shared with TRBD2. V was pared by 2 bases and J by 8 bases, with 8 bases of the junction left unmatched. Germline CDR1 SGHRS, CDR2 YFSETQ. The CDR3 is 15 residues long. CDR3: CASSFWASGIYEQFF. In DNA, the CDR3 is TGCGCCAGCAGCTTTTGGGCTAGCGGGATCTATGAGCAGTTCTTC.

The V call is TRBV7-3, the J call TRBJ2-1; TRBD2 matches at 7 bases. Trimming cost V 5 bases and J 5 bases; bases outside gene matches: 18. Germline assignment: CDR1 SGHTA and CDR2 FQGTGA. CDR3 length equals 18 residues. CDR3 bases: TGTGCCAGCAGCCCATACCCGCCCCTAGCGGCGGGTAACAATGAGCAGTTCTTC. Amino acids: CASSPYPPLAAGNNEQFF.

The chain carries TRBV5-6 and TRBJ1-5; D perhaps matches TRBD1 (5 bases). V was shortened by 3 bases and J by 1 base, with 11 bases between the two germline ends. The germline V gene encodes CDR1 SGHDT and CDR2 YYEEEE. This CDR3 is built from 15 residues. The DNA for the CDR3 is TGTGCCAGCAGCTCGGGACTGAGAAGCAATCAGCCCCAGCATTTT. It specifies CASSSGLRSNQPQHF.

The rearrangement joins TRBV27 to TRBJ1-2; 8 positions agree with TRBD1. The J segment lost 4 bases and the V segment lost 3 bases, leaving 13 bases of the junction unmatched. CDR1 and CDR2 (germline): MNHEY, SMNVEV (reference sequence). CDR3 size: 17 residues. CDR3 DNA sequence: TGTGCCAGCAGTTTTCGGAGGGTATCGGACAGGGCCTATGGCTACACCTTC. This sequence encodes CASSFRRVSDRAYGYTF.

The chain uses TRBV4-1 and TRBJ1-2; a weak D match, TRBD1 (5 bases). CDR3 length: 17 residues. Per germline, CDR1 MGHRA and CDR2 YSYEKL. Trimming removed 0 bases from V and 1 base from J, with 15 bases in between. The CDR3 DNA sequence: TGCGCCAGCAGCCAAGACTTACTGACAGACATTAACTATGGCTACACCTTC. It yields the protein CASSQDLLTDINYGYTF.

Turning to this clone: At one of its ends the junction is not consistent with the germline gene, which may arise from a read error. The V gene is TRBV7-7, the J gene TRBJ2-2; weak D call: TRBD2 (6 bases). Germline CDR1 SSHAT, CDR2 FNYEAQ (reference sequence). This CDR3 has 15 residues. The CDR3: CASSPSRGSTGELFF. The DNA for the CDR3 is TGTGCTAGCAGCCCGTCGCGGGGCAGCACCGGGGAGCTGTTTTTT.

This clone has just one count. The genes are TRBV7-8 and TRBJ1-2, with 7 bases that match TRBD1. Germline assignment: CDR1 SGHVS and CDR2 FQNEAQ. J gave up 6 bases and V 5 bases, and 6 bases lay outside the gene matches. There are 13 residues in the CDR3. The CDR3 reads CASSPGQAHGYTF. CDR3 DNA sequence: TGTGCCAGCAGCCCCGGACAGGCCCATGGCTACACCTTC.

The chain employs TRBV7-8 and TRBJ2-7; possibly TRBD1 for D (6 bases). V gave up 0 bases and J gave up 2 bases, with 11 bases separating them. This CDR3 is 15 amino acids long. CDR1 is SGHVS and CDR2 is FQNEAQ in the germline V gene. Written as DNA, the CDR3 is TGTGCCAGCAGCTTAGCATCAGGGGTGCCCTACGAGCAGTACTTC. It translates to CASSLASGVPYEQYF.

V usage is TRBV5-1 and J usage is TRBJ2-2; 7 bases agree with TRBD2. This CDR3 comprises 16 residues. V shed 2 bases and J 4 bases; nucleotides not matched to a gene: 8. Germline V gives CDR1 SGHRS, CDR2 YFSETQ. For the CDR3, the DNA is TGCGCCAGCAGCTTACGTGGACTAGACCTCACCGGGGAGCTGTTTTTT. The encoded protein is CASSLRGLDLTGELFF.

V gene TRBV5-5 combines with J gene TRBJ2-7; D is uncertain. The V end was cut by 6 bases, the J end by 1 base, with 11 bases between. The germline V gene has CDR1 SGHKS and CDR2 YYEKEE (reference sequence). CDR3 length: 13 amino acids. As DNA, the CDR3 is TGTGCCAGCACCACACCTGATTCCTACGAGCAGTACTTC. Translating it yields CASTTPDSYEQYF.

The chain combines TRBV5-1 with TRBJ2-7, with 7 bases fitting TRBD1. This CDR3 contains 14 residues. In germline, CDR1 is SGHRS, CDR2 YFSETQ. V trimming: 4 bases; J trimming: 2 bases; junction bases outside the gene matches: 6. The CDR3 region has the DNA TGCGCCAGCAGCCCGGAGACAGGGACCTACGAGCAGTACTTC. Encoded protein: CASSPETGTYEQYF.

This clone was detected once. The CDR3 region is CASIKRQGTGELFF. For the CDR3, the DNA is TGTGCCAGCATCAAAAGACAGGGGACCGGGGAGCTGTTTTTT. J is TRBJ2-2 and V is TRBV6-5, with 8 bases lining up with TRBD1. The CDR3 consists of 14 residues. V was pared by 7 bases and J by 5 bases, with 6 bases of the junction left unmatched. CDR1 MNHEY and CDR2 SVGAGI come from the germline V gene.

The V gene is TRBV5-4, the J gene TRBJ2-7; 7 bases match TRBD2. Germline CDR1 reads SGHNT; CDR2 reads YYREEE (reference sequence). Trimming took 6 bases from V and 3 from J; bases not matched to a gene: 12. The CDR3 runs to 15 residues. CDR3 region: CASTQGGEGLYEQYF. The CDR3 bases are TGTGCCAGCACCCAAGGAGGGGAGGGACTCTACGAGCAGTACTTC.

This clone was seen a few times. The chain links TRBV25-1 to TRBJ1-2, with 7 bases fitting TRBD1. In germline, CDR1 is MGHDK, CDR2 SYGVNS. CDR3 length equals 15 residues. Losses at the gene ends were 5 bases for V and 1 base for J; bases not matched to a gene: 7. This CDR3 is CASSSADRFNYGYTF. The CDR3 DNA reads as TGTGCCAGCAGTTCCGCGGACAGGTTTAACTATGGCTACACCTTC.

This chain links TRBV5-4 with TRBJ2-2; 7 nucleotides agree with TRBD2. There are 16 residues in the CDR3. J lost 6 bases, V lost 5 bases, and 13 bases had no gene match. In germline, CDR1 is SGHNT, CDR2 YYREEE (reference sequence). The CDR3 loop is CASRRSGARFSGELFF. The DNA of the CDR3 is TGTGCCAGCAGGAGGAGCGGGGCTCGATTCTCCGGGGAGCTGTTTTTT.

The genes are TRBV7-9 and TRBJ2-7, with D perhaps TRBD1 (6 bases). This CDR3 comprises 13 residues. V was clipped by 5 bases and J by 4 bases, with 12 bases between them. Germline V gives CDR1 SEHNR, CDR2 FQNEAQ (reference sequence). CDR3 protein: CASSREQGYEQYF. The CDR3 nucleotides read TGTGCCAGCAGCCGAGAACAGGGTTACGAGCAGTACTTC.

The rearrangement links TRBV19 to TRBJ2-6; D remains ambiguous. Germline CDR1 LNHDA, CDR2 SQIVND (reference sequence). Deletions cut 2 bases from V and 0 bases from J, with 5 bases between. The CDR3 loop spans 15 amino acids. Here the CDR3 DNA reads TGTGCCAGTAGTATAAGGAGCTCTGGGGCCAACGTCCTGACTTTC. Amino acids: CASSIRSSGANVLTF.

This clone was seen once. The chain carries TRBV7-2 and TRBJ2-2; 10 bases align to TRBD1. Germline trimming cut 5 bases from V and 4 bases from J; bases unmatched to any gene: 7. Germline CDR1 is SGHTA and CDR2 is FQGNSA. The CDR3 is 16 residues long. CDR3 loop: CASSSDRGRVTGELFF. In DNA form, the CDR3 reads TGTGCCAGCAGCAGCGACAGGGGGCGCGTCACCGGGGAGCTGTTTTTT.

CDR3 nucleotide sequence: TGTGCCAGCAGCTTGGGTGGGGAGCTGGAGACCCAGTACTTC. Protein sequence: CASSLGGELETQYF. The chain joins TRBV5-4 to TRBJ2-5; tentatively, D is TRBD2 (5 bases). This CDR3 is built from 14 residues. CDR1 and CDR2 from the germline V gene are SGHNT and YYREEE (reference sequence). Trimming left V 0 bases short and J 5 bases short, with 11 bases between.

This clone was recorded once. V usage is TRBV2 and J usage is TRBJ1-4; 9 bases line up with TRBD1. The length of the CDR3 is 15 residues. J lost 8 bases, V lost 2 bases, and 6 bases had no gene match. CDR1 and CDR2 (germline): SNHLY, FYNNEI. This CDR3 is CASSEIGTGREKLFF. CDR3 sequence (DNA): TGTGCCAGCAGTGAAATTGGGACAGGGAGAGAAAAACTGTTTTTT.

The rearrangement joins TRBV27 to TRBJ2-7; TRBD1 is a possible D gene (6 bases). The CDR3 is 15 amino acids. V gave up 4 bases and J gave up 4 bases, with 17 bases separating them. Per germline, CDR1 MNHEY and CDR2 SMNVEV (reference sequence). The CDR3 reads CASSSSDRPGYEQYF. CDR3 DNA: TGTGCCAGCAGTTCCTCTGACAGGCCCGGATACGAGCAGTACTTC.